The clone carrying this T cell receptor beta chain was seen more than once but under ten times. Its cognate antigen is unknown. This sample was included in a study of T cell repertoires in cytomegalovirus infection. Overall study context: It was the public TCR beta signatures that indicated both CMV infection and matching HLA type.

TCRdb fed the reads into MiXCR, producing one record per CDR3 protein. Among roughly 990,000 distinct CDR3 sequences listed, around 30% were seen once. General study findings and limits: Dominating the ex vivo response were TCR beta clonotypes that were CMV-specific and HLA-C-restricted.

The clonotype originates from a human donor in good health (CMV status not recorded). Some clones in this sample may be carry-over from other donors' samples. This sample comprised cultured CD8+ T cells from PBMCs, obtained from culture after CMV antigen stimulation.

The CDR3: CASSTALRDLQV. Here the CDR3 DNA reads TGTGCCAGCAGCACTGCCCTCCGGGACCTTCAGGTC. The chain couples TRBV28 to TRBJ2-7; D could derive from TRBD1 or TRBD2 (5 bases each). The germline V gene has CDR1 MDHEN and CDR2 SYDVKM. This CDR3 comprises 12 residues.